Below, 12 T cell receptor beta chains from the same sample are listed, as sequenced in a study of cytomegalovirus exposure and HLA in healthy donors. PCR involved 60 Vbeta and 13 Jbeta primers. Assay used: immunoSEQ multiplex PCR; TCRdb lists only in-frame clones, some missing. The sample shows roughly 86,000 clones, about 80% of them seen only once. Material for sequencing was PBMCs. The receptors stem from a female donor in good health and CMV-seronegative.

The chain has TRBV5-4 and TRBJ2-7; 10 bases fit TRBD2. Germline CDR1 and CDR2: SGHNT and YYREEE (reference sequence). This CDR3 is built from 15 residues. The ends lost 3 bases at V and 5 bases at J; junction bases unmatched: 8. This chain's CDR3 is CASSSSGGAPNEQYF. Written as DNA, the CDR3 is TGTGCCAGCAGCTCCAGCGGGGGGGCACCTAACGAGCAGTACTTC.

The V call is TRBV27, the J call TRBJ2-1; 10 nucleotides match TRBD2. This CDR3 spans 15 amino acids. Trimming removed 5 bases from V and 1 base from J; junction bases left unmatched: 2. Germline V lookup: CDR1 MNHEY, CDR2 SMNVEV (reference sequence). CDR3 in DNA: TGTGCCAGCAGTCATAGCGGGGGGTCCTACAATGAGCAGTTCTTC. Translating it yields CASSHSGGSYNEQFF.

This rearrangement joins TRBV2 to TRBJ1-5; D may be TRBD1 (5 bases). The end of the DNA aligns better with TRBJ2-3, so the J call may be wrong. The germline gives CDR1 SNHLY, CDR2 FYNNEI. This CDR3 is 14 amino acids long. This chain's CDR3 is CASSESPRGQPQYF. The CDR3 nucleotides read TGTGCCAGCAGTGAATCCCCAAGGGGTCAGCCCCAGTATTTT.

The chain combines TRBV9 with TRBJ1-2, with D hard to call. Trimming took off 0 bases at V and 2 bases at J, with 8 bases between the two ends. This CDR3 spans 14 amino acids. Germline loops: CDR1 SGDLS, CDR2 YYNGEE. CDR3 nucleotide sequence: TGTGCCAGCAGCGTAGACCCTAGCAACTATGGCTACACCTTC. As protein: CASSVDPSNYGYTF.

The rearrangement uses TRBV2 and TRBJ2-7, with 8 bases that match TRBD1. Trimming took 5 bases from V and 5 from J; bases not matched to a gene: 8. Germline CDR1 reads SNHLY; CDR2 reads FYNNEI. The CDR3 contains 14 residues. CDR3 nucleotides: TGTGCCAGCAGTCCCGGGACAGGTCTTGACGAGCAGTACTTC. This encodes CASSPGTGLDEQYF.

The CDR3 DNA sequence: TGTGCCAGCACTACAAGGGGGGGGAGCGGGAGCAGGACAGATACGCAGTATTTT. The encoded protein is CASTTRGGSGSRTDTQYF. This chain connects TRBV7-8 to TRBJ2-3; TRBD2 matches 8 bases. CDR3 length equals 18 residues. Germline V gene data show CDR1 as SGHVS and CDR2 as FQNEAQ. The J segment lost 3 bases and the V segment lost 7 bases, leaving 18 bases of the junction unmatched. Supplemented by reference TRBV7-8 and TRBJ2-3, the full variable domain reads GAGVSQSPRYKVAKRGQDVALRCDPISGHVSLFWYQQALGQGPEFLTYFQNEAQLDKSGLPSDRFFAERPEGSVSTLKIQRTQQEDSAVYLCASTTRGGSGSRTDTQYFGPGTRLTVL.

The CDR3 here is CSATSGGGNTIYF. For the CDR3, the DNA is TGCAGCGCGACCTCGGGAGGTGGAAACACCATATATTTT. The chain combines TRBV29-1 with TRBJ1-3; no definite D call. CDR1 SQVTM and CDR2 ANQGSEA come from the germline V gene. Trimming removed 7 bases from V and 3 bases from J, with 13 bases in between. The CDR3 is 13 residues long.

The CDR3 sequence is CASSFPGVSEQYF. CDR3 in DNA: TGTGCCAGCAGTTTCCCGGGAGTTTCCGAGCAGTACTTC. This rearrangement joins TRBV6-5 to TRBJ2-7, with D tentatively TRBD2 (6 bases). Between the trimmed V and J ends, which lost 4 bases and 6 bases, there was a span of 13 bases. The germline gives CDR1 MNHEY, CDR2 SVGAGI. The CDR3 sequence is 13 residues long.

The chain uses TRBV7-9 and TRBJ2-6; no clear D. Germline CDR1 and CDR2: SEHNR and FQNEAQ (reference sequence). This CDR3 comprises 13 residues. The ends were cut back, 3 bases at V and 4 bases at J, with 4 bases in the middle. CDR3 DNA sequence: TGTGCCAGCAGCTTTGCGGGGGCCAACGTCCTGACTTTC. Amino acid sequence: CASSFAGANVLTF.

The rearrangement links TRBV28 to TRBJ2-3; 9 bases match TRBD2. After removal of 3 bases from V and 4 bases from J, the junction contained 8 bases not matched to a gene. Per the germline V gene, CDR1 is MDHEN and CDR2 is SYDVKM. The CDR3 covers 16 residues. The CDR3 here is CASSFRGLAHPDTQYF. DNA for the CDR3: TGTGCCAGCAGTTTTCGGGGACTAGCTCACCCAGATACGCAGTATTTT.

The rearrangement uses TRBV6-6 and TRBJ2-5, with D possibly being TRBD1 (5 bases). Trimming took off 0 bases at V and 2 bases at J, with 7 bases between the two ends. Per the germline V gene, CDR1 is MNHNY and CDR2 is SVGAGI (reference sequence). The CDR3 covers 14 residues. The CDR3 sequence: CASSYSTAQETQYF. For the CDR3, the DNA is TGTGCCAGCAGTTACTCGACAGCGCAAGAGACCCAGTACTTC.

This clone was recorded only once. The chain uses TRBV4-1 and TRBJ2-1, with D maybe TRBD2 (6 bases). The CDR3 loop spans 10 amino acids. Germline CDR1 reads MGHRA; CDR2 reads YSYEKL. V lost 6 bases, J lost 9 bases, and 6 bases lay in between. Here the CDR3 DNA reads TGCGCCAGCAGGGGGGGTGAGCAGTTCTTC. Translated, it gives CASRGGEQFF.